The next 7 T cell receptor beta chains were all read from a single sample in a study of metastatic and nonmetastatic thyroid tumors. TCRdb reprocessed the PCR reads using MiXCR. Of some 10,000 clones in the sample, over 25% are singletons; the top ten hold more than 8%. Patients underwent thyroid surgery, and none had received any treatment before it. The sequencing input was tumor tissue. Receptors were obtained from a female donor with papillary thyroid cancer or a benign thyroid nodule (not recorded which). Some clones in this sample may be carry-over from other donors' samples.

The rearrangement links TRBV19 to TRBJ2-2, with D perhaps TRBD2 (6 bases). V shed 8 bases and J shed 4 bases, with 20 bases lying between them. This CDR3 region has 16 residues. In germline, CDR1 is LNHDA, CDR2 SQIVND (reference sequence). In DNA, the CDR3 is TGTGCCAGTGCACCCCTGCGGGGTTGGGGCACCGGGGAGCTGTTTTTT. It translates to CASAPLRGWGTGELFF.

This clone was seen ten or more times. The rearrangement links TRBV4-2 to TRBJ2-7; 13 nucleotides align to TRBD2. This CDR3 comprises 15 residues. Per the germline V gene, CDR1 is LGHNA and CDR2 is YNFKEQ. Losses at the gene ends were 5 bases for V and 2 bases for J; bases not matched to a gene: 3. The CDR3 sequence: CASSSGLAGAYEQYF. The CDR3 DNA sequence: TGTGCCAGCAGCTCTGGACTAGCGGGAGCCTACGAGCAGTACTTC.

The chain joins TRBV28 to TRBJ2-3, with D maybe TRBD2 (7 bases). Germline V gene data show CDR1 as MDHEN and CDR2 as SYDVKM. CDR3 length equals 14 residues. V lost 8 bases and J lost 1, with 13 bases in between. As DNA, the CDR3 is TGTGCCAGCGGGTCGGGGGGCCGCACAGATACGCAGTATTTT. This translates into CASGSGGRTDTQYF.

This clone was picked up a small number of times. The rearrangement joins TRBV6-1 to TRBJ2-1; tentative D call: TRBD2 (6 bases). This CDR3 region has 14 residues. Trimming removed 6 bases from V and 9 bases from J, with 18 bases in between. CDR1 is MNHNS and CDR2 is SASEGT in the germline V gene. This chain's CDR3 is CASSPRDSPSEQFF. The CDR3 DNA reads as TGTGCCAGCAGCCCCCGGGACTCCCCAAGTGAGCAGTTCTTC.

The chain uses TRBV24-1 and TRBJ1-2; D remains ambiguous. This CDR3 comprises 14 residues. V dropped 8 bases and J dropped 8 bases, with 20 bases sitting between them. CDR1 is KGHDR, CDR2 SFDVKD, per germline. CDR3 region: CATKIYYRYMGYTF. The CDR3 bases are TGTGCCACCAAGATATATTACCGTTATATGGGCTACACCTTC.

This chain links TRBV6-2 or TRBV6-3 with TRBJ2-5; D not resolved. The CDR3 runs to 13 residues. The germline CDR1 and CDR2 sequences are MNHEY and SVGEGT. V was cut by 4 bases and J by 7 bases, with 13 bases left in between. In nucleotides, the CDR3 is TGTGCCAGCAGTTCCGCCGGATTTCGGACCCAGTACTTC. Its protein product is CASSSAGFRTQYF.

As DNA, the CDR3 is TGTGCCAGCAGCTTCCCAAGTTTAAAGGAGCAGTACTTC. The encoded protein is CASSFPSLKEQYF. The chain joins TRBV7-2 to TRBJ2-7; no reliable D call. The CDR3 is 13 amino acids. Germline assignment: CDR1 SGHTA and CDR2 FQGNSA. Trimming pared 3 bases from V and 7 bases from J, leaving 13 bases between. The full variable domain, completed using reference TRBV7-2 and TRBJ2-7, is GAGVSQSPSNKVTEKGKDVELRCDPISGHTALYWYRQSLGQGLEFLIYFQGNSAPDKSGLPSDRFSAERTGGSVSTLTIQRTQQEDSAVYLCASSFPSLKEQYFGPGTRLTVT.